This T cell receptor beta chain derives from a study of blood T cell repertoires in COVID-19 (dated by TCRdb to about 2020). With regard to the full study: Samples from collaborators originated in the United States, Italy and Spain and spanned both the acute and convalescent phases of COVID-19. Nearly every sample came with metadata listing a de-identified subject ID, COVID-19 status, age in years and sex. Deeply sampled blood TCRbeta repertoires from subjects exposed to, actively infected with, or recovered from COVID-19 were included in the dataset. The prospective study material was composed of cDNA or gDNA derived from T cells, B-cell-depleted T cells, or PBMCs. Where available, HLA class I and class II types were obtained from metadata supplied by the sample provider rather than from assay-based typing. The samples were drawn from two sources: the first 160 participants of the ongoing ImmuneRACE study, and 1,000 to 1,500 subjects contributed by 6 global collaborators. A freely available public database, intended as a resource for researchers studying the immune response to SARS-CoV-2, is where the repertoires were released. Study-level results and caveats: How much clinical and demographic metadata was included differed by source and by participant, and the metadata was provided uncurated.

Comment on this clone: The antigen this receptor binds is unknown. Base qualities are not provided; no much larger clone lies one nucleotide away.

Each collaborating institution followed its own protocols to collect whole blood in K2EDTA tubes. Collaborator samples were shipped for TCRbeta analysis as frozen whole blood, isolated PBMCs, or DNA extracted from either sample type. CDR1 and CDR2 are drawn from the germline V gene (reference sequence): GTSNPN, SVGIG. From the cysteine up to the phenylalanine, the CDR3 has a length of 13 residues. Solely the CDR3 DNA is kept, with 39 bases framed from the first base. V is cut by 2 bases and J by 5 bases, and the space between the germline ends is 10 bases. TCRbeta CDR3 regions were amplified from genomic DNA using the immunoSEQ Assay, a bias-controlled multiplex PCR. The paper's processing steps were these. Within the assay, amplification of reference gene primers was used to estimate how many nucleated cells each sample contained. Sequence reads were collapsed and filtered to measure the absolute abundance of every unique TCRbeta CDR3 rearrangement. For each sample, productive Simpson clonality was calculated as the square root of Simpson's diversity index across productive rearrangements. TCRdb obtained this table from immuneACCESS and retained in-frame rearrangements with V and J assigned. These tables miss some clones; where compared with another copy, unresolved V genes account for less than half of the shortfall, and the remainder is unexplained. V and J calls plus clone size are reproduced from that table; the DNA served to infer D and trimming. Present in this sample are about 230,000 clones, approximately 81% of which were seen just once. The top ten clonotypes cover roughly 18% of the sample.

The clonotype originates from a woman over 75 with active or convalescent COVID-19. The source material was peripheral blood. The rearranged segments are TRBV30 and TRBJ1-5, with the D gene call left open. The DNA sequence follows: TGTGCCTGGAGTCCCGGGATAGATCAGCCCCAGCATTTT. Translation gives CAWSPGIDQPQHF.